These T cell receptor beta chains were read from a single sample in a study of T cells in Graves' hyperthyroidism and ophthalmopathy. Via MiXCR, TCRdb re-called the multiplex PCR reads, giving one row per CDR3 protein. Altogether about 480,000 distinct CDR3 sequences are present, 13% to 15% being singletons, with the ten largest covering 15% to 20%. The source material was blood. The origin of the receptors is a woman between 18 and 30 years old with Graves' hyperthyroidism. CDR3s include the opening cysteine and the closing phenylalanine or tryptophan. A D gene is named only where the DNA matches it firmly. Expanded clones are given a class, and other clones once, few, many or no size at all.

size: many
V: TRBV5-1
J: TRBJ1-2
D: TRBD1
DNA: TGCGCCAGCAGCTTGGGGGCAGGGGGTAACTATGGCTACACCTTC
CDR3: CASSLGAGGNYGYTF

size: many
V: TRBV15
J: TRBJ2-5
D: .
DNA: TGTGCCACCAGCTCAATAAATAGGAGGGACCGGGAGACCCAGTACTTC
CDR3: CATSSINRRDRETQYF

size: .
V: TRBV7-9
J: TRBJ1-5
D: .
DNA: TGTGCCAGCAGCTTCTCAGGCAGTCAGGGTCAGCCCCAGCATTTT
CDR3: CASSFSGSQGQPQHF

size: many
V: TRBV10-3
J: TRBJ2-7
D: .
DNA: TGTGCCATCAAGCGAAACTCCTACGAGCAGTACTTC
CDR3: CAIKRNSYEQYF

size: .
V: TRBV6-1
J: TRBJ1-3
D: .
DNA: TGTGCCAGCAGTGCTCGCCCTAGGGCTCAAGGAAACACCATATATTTT
CDR3: CASSARPRAQGNTIYF

size: many
V: TRBV11-3
J: TRBJ2-1
D: TRBD2
DNA: TGTGCCAGCATCCCCGGGACTAGGAGCAATGAGCAGTTCTTC
CDR3: CASIPGTRSNEQFF

size: few
V: TRBV20-1
J: TRBJ1-1
D: .
DNA: TGCAGTGCTTACCCACCGAACACTGAAGCTTTCTTT
CDR3: CSAYPPNTEAFF

size: many
V: TRBV12-3/TRBV12-4
J: TRBJ2-5
D: .
DNA: TGTGCCAGCAGCCACCAGGGACGAGAGGAGACCCAGTACTTC
CDR3: CASSHQGREETQYF

size: many
V: TRBV6-2/TRBV6-3
J: TRBJ2-5
D: TRBD2
DNA: TGTGCCAGCAGTTACCCTCACCCGGGGGGGACGTACCAAGAGACCCAGTACTTC
CDR3: CASSYPHPGGTYQETQYF

size: many
V: TRBV2
J: TRBJ1-5
D: TRBD1
DNA: TGTGCCAGCAGTGTGCAGGGACAGGGCTTCGGTCAGCCCCAGCATTTT
CDR3: CASSVQGQGFGQPQHF

size: .
V: TRBV19
J: TRBJ1-1
D: .
DNA: TGTGCCAGTAGTAAGGGGGTTTCTTTTTTGGGGGATCTGAACACTGAAGCTTTCTTT
CDR3: CASSKGVSFLGDLNTEAFF

size: .
V: TRBV5-1
J: TRBJ1-1
D: TRBD1
DNA: TGCGCCAGCAGTGGGACAGGGCCGGGGTGGACTGAAGCTTTCTTT
CDR3: CASSGTGPGWTEAFF

size: many
V: TRBV3-1
J: TRBJ1-4
D: TRBD1
DNA: TGTGCCAGCAGCCAAGAAGGACAGGTGAAAAAACTGTTTTTT
CDR3: CASSQEGQVKKLFF

size: few
V: TRBV11-2
J: TRBJ1-3
D: .
DNA: TGTGCCAGCAGCTACCGGCTATTTGGAAACACCATATATTTT
CDR3: CASSYRLFGNTIYF

size: few
V: TRBV19
J: TRBJ2-1
D: .
DNA: TGTGCCAGTATTAATAGCGCAAGCTCCTACAATGAGCAGTTCTTC
CDR3: CASINSASSYNEQFF

size: .
V: TRBV6-1
J: TRBJ1-1
D: .
DNA: TGTGCCAGCACAATAGGGGGGGCGAACACTGAAGCTTTCTTT
CDR3: CASTIGGANTEAFF

size: many
V: TRBV11-1
J: TRBJ2-2
D: .
DNA: TGTGCCAGCAGCTTGGTCCACGGGAGCACTCTCGGCGGGGAGCTGTTTTTT
CDR3: CASSLVHGSTLGGELFF

size: few
V: TRBV24-1
J: TRBJ2-1
D: .
DNA: TGTGCCACCAGTGACCCGACAGGCCCCACCCATAATGAGCAGTTCTTC
CDR3: CATSDPTGPTHNEQFF